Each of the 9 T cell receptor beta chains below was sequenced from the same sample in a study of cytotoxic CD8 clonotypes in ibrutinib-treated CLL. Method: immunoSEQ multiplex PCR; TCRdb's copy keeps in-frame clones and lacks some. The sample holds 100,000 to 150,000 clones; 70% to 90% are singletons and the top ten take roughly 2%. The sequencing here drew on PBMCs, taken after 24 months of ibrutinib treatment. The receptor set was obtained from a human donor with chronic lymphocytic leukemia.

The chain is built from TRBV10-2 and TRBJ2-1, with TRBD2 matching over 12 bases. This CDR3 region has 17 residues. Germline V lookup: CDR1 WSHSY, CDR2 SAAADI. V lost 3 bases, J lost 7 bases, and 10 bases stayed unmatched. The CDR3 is CASSDRLAGGPRNEQFF. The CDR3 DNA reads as TGCGCCAGCAGTGATCGGCTAGCGGGGGGGCCGCGTAATGAGCAGTTCTTC.

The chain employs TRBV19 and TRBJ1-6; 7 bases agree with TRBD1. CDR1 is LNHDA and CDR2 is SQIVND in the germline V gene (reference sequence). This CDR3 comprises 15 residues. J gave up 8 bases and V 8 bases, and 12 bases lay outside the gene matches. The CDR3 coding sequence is TGTGCCAGTTATCCTTCGGGACAGAGGGATTCACCCCTCCACTTT. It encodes CASYPSGQRDSPLHF.

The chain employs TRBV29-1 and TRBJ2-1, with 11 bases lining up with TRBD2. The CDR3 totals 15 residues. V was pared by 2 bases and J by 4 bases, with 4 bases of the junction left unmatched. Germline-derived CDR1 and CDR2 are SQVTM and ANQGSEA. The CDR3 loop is CSVESRLAGYNEQFF. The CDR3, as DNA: TGCAGCGTTGAAAGTAGACTAGCGGGGTACAATGAGCAGTTCTTC.

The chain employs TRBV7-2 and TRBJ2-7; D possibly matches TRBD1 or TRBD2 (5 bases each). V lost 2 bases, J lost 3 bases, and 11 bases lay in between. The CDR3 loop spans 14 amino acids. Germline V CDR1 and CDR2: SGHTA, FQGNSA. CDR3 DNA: TGTGCCAGCAGCTTAAGCCGGGGCGGCTACGAGCAGTACTTC. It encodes CASSLSRGGYEQYF.

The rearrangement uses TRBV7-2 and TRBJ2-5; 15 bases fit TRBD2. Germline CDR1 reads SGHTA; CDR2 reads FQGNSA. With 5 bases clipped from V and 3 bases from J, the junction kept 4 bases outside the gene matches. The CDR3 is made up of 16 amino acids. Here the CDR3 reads CASSPGLAGGKETQYF. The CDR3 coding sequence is TGTGCCAGCAGCCCGGGACTAGCGGGAGGAAAAGAGACCCAGTACTTC.

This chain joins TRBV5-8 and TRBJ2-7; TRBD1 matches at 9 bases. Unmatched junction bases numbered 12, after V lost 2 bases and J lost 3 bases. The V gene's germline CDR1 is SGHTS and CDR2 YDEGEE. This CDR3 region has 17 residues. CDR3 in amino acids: CASSFSPGTGWYYEQYF. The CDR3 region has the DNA TGTGCCAGCAGCTTCAGTCCCGGGACAGGGTGGTACTACGAGCAGTACTTC.

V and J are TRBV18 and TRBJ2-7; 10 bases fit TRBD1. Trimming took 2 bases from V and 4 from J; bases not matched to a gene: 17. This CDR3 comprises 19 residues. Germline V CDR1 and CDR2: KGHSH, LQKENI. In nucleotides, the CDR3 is TGTGCCAGCTCACCATATGCGGGGACAGGGGAGTATCATGGATACGAGCAGTACTTC. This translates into CASSPYAGTGEYHGYEQYF.

CDR3 residues: CASSQEGLAGSETQYF. The CDR3 DNA is TGTGCCAGCAGCCAAGAAGGTCTAGCGGGGTCGGAGACCCAGTACTTC. The chain couples TRBV4-2 to TRBJ2-5, with TRBD2 matching over 9 bases. With V trimmed by 0 bases and J by 5 bases, 7 bases remained unmatched. The CDR3 is 16 amino acids. Germline assignment: CDR1 LGHNA and CDR2 YNFKEQ.

DNA for the CDR3: TGTGCCAGCAGCCAAGATCCTCCTAGACCCACCCTGGGTGGGGCCAACGTCCTGACTTTC. This sequence encodes CASSQDPPRPTLGGANVLTF. The rearrangement uses TRBV14 and TRBJ2-6, with D uncertain. The CDR3 has 20 amino acids. Germline V lookup: CDR1 SGHDN, CDR2 FVKESK. Trimming removed 0 bases at V and 3 bases at J, with 21 bases between.